This TCR beta chain was recorded in a study of T cells after yellow fever vaccination. TCRdb re-analysed the 5' RACE reads in MiXCR, keeping a single row per CDR3 protein. The table has nearly 550,000 distinct CDR3 sequences, over 15% seen once. The germline V gene encodes CDR1 ENHRY and CDR2 SYGVKD. The CDR3 is 14 residues long. The V gene end was trimmed by 6 bases and the J gene end by 3 bases; junction bases not matched to a gene: 3. The receptor comes from a man aged 30-40 years who received the YFV17D yellow fever vaccine. This specimen consisted of PBMCs, obtained 15 days after the yellow fever booster vaccination. This chain links TRBV10-3 with TRBJ2-7; TRBD2 aligns across 12 bases. In nucleotides, the CDR3 is TGTGCCATCAGCCGGACTAGCGGGATCTACGAGCAGTACTTC. This sequence encodes CAISRTSGIYEQYF.